A few counts support the clone carrying this TCR beta chain. Its antigen remains unknown. This specimen belongs to a study of early T cells in non-severe SARS-CoV-2 infection. Overall study context: Sequencing was performed on bulk RNA from unsorted whole blood, leaving chains unpaired. The study's findings and limits: The study's VDJdb matching favored anti-spike CD8 responses and missed private and CD4 specificities.

The protocol attached unique molecular identifiers to individual cDNA molecules. TCRdb fed the 5' RACE reads into MiXCR, producing one record per CDR3 protein. The table includes roughly 35,000 distinct CDR3 sequences, more than 6% detected once. Input material: whole blood. This receptor was obtained from an adult who was a healthcare worker with PCR-confirmed SARS-CoV-2 infection or an uninfected control (not recorded which).

This chain's CDR3 is CSAPRTGEPTDTQYF. For the CDR3, the DNA is TGCAGTGCCCCAAGGACAGGCGAGCCCACAGATACGCAGTATTTT. The rearrangement links TRBV20-1 to TRBJ2-3, with TRBD1 matching over 7 bases. The ends lost 6 bases at V and 2 bases at J; junction bases unmatched: 11. Germline V gene data show CDR1 as DFQATT and CDR2 as SNEGSKA (reference sequence). The CDR3 has 15 residues.